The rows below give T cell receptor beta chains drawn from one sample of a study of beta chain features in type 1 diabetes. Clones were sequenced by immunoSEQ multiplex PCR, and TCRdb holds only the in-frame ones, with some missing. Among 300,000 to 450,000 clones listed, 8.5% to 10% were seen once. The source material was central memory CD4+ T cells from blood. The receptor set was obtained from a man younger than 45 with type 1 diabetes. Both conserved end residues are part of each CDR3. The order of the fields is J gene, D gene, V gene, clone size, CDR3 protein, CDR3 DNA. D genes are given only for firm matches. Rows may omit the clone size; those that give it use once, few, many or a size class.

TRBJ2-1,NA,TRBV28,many,CASSLSTLVGNEQFF,TGTGCCAGCAGTTTATCAACCCTGGTTGGCAATGAGCAGTTCTTC
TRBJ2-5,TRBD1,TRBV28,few,CASSLGDRGWVTQYF,TGTGCCAGCAGTTTGGGGGACAGGGGTTGGGTGACCCAGTACTTC
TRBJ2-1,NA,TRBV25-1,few,CASSDWGNSYNEQFF,TGTGCCAGCAGTGACTGGGGCAACTCCTACAATGAGCAGTTCTTC
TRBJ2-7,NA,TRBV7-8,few,CASSLSWSSYEQYF,TGTGCCAGCAGCTTAAGCTGGAGCTCCTACGAGCAGTACTTC
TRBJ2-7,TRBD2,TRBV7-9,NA,CASSLGLAGEGDEQYF,TGTGCCAGCAGCCTGGGACTAGCGGGAGAGGGAGACGAGCAGTACTTC
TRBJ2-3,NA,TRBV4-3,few,CASSQDSRDTQYF,TGCGCCAGCAGCCAAGATTCCAGAGATACGCAGTATTTT
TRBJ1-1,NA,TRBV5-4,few,CASSPRPGRNTEAFF,TGTGCCAGCAGCCCGAGACCGGGGAGGAACACTGAAGCTTTCTTT
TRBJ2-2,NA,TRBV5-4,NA,CASSLGTRTGELFF,TGTGCCAGCAGCCTTGGGACCCGTACCGGGGAGCTGTTTTTT
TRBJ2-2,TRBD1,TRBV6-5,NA,CASSEDRAGELFF,TGTGCCAGCAGTGAAGACAGGGCCGGGGAGCTGTTTTTT
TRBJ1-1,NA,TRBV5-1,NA,CASSLTPRIAEAFF,TGCGCCAGCAGCTTGACACCTCGGATCGCTGAAGCTTTCTTT
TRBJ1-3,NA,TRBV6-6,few,CASSYRVGGNTIYF,TGTGCCAGCAGTTACCGGGTTGGTGGAAACACCATATATTTT
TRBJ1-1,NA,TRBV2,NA,CASSVQGTEAFF,TGTGCCAGCAGTGTACAGGGCACTGAAGCTTTCTTT
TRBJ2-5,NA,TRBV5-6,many,CASSSPFGGRETQYF,TGTGCCAGCAGCTCGCCCTTTGGGGGTAGGGAGACCCAGTACTTC
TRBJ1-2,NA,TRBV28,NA,CASSLGGANYGYTF,TGTGCCAGCAGTTTAGGAGGGGCGAACTATGGCTACACCTTC
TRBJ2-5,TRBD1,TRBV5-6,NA,CASSDITGVRETQYF,TGTGCCAGCAGCGATATAACAGGGGTTCGAGAGACCCAGTACTTC
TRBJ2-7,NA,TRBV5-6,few,CASTIREGYEQYF,TGTGCCAGCACCATCCGTGAGGGGTACGAGCAGTACTTC
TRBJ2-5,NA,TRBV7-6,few,CASSLPMGETQYF,TGTGCTAGCAGCTTACCTATGGGGGAGACCCAGTACTTC
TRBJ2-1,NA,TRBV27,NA,CASSLSDWSSYNEQFF,TGTGCCAGCAGTCTCTCGGACTGGAGCTCCTACAATGAGCAGTTCTTC
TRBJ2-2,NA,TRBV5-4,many,CASSLNTGELFF,TGTGCCAGCAGCTTAAACACCGGGGAGCTGTTTTTT
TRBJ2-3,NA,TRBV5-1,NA,CASSLATSTDTQYF,TGCGCCAGCAGCTTGGCTACCAGCACAGATACGCAGTATTTT
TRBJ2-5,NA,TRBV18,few,CASSPGLLTQETQYF,TGTGCCAGCTCACCCGGGCTTCTTACACAAGAGACCCAGTACTTC
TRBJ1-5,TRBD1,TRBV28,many,CASSPGTGGLNQPQHF,TGTGCCAGCAGTCCCGGGACAGGGGGCTTAAATCAGCCCCAGCATTTT
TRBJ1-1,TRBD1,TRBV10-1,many,CASSESGQGFAEAFF,TGCGCCAGCAGTGAGTCGGGACAGGGGTTCGCTGAAGCTTTCTTT
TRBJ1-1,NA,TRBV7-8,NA,CASTEQGGSAEAFF,TGTGCCAGCACCGAGCAAGGGGGATCTGCTGAAGCTTTCTTT
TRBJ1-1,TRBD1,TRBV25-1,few,CASSEYDDRDTEAFF,TGTGCCAGCAGTGAATACGATGACAGGGACACTGAAGCTTTCTTT
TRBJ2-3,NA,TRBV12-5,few,CASGFQNRDTPQYF,TGTGCTAGTGGTTTCCAAAACCGGGACACCCCACAGTATTTT
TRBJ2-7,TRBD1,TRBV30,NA,CAWKNRDSVGEQYF,TGTGCCTGGAAAAACCGGGACAGCGTTGGCGAGCAGTACTTC
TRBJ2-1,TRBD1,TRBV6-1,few,CASSARGTGLVLEQFF,TGTGCCAGCAGTGCCCGAGGGACAGGGCTCGTCTTGGAGCAGTTCTTC
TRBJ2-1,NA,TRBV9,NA,CASSVSTDNEQFF,TGTGCCAGCAGCGTCTCGACGGACAATGAGCAGTTCTTC
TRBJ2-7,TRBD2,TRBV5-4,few,CASSLAPSGSYEQYF,TGTGCCAGCAGCTTGGCCCCTAGCGGGAGCTACGAGCAGTACTTC
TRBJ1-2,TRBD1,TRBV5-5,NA,CASSQGQGNNYGYTF,TGTGCCAGCAGCCAAGGACAGGGCAACAACTATGGCTACACCTTC
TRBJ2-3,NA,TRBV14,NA,CASSQEAGARTDTQYF,TGTGCCAGCAGCCAAGAGGCGGGCGCCCGCACAGATACGCAGTATTTT
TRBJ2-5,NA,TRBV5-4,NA,CASSQTDGQETQYF,TGTGCCAGCAGCCAAACGGACGGCCAAGAGACCCAGTACTTC
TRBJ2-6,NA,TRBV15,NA,CATSRDIQSGANVLTF,TGTGCCACCAGCAGAGATATACAGTCTGGGGCCAACGTCCTGACTTTC
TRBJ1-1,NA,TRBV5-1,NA,CASSLEGGAQDTEAFF,TGCGCCAGCAGCTTGGAGGGAGGAGCTCAGGACACTGAAGCTTTCTTT
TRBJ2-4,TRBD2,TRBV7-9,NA,CASGLGKNIQYF,TGTGCCAGCGGACTAGGAAAAAACATTCAGTACTTC
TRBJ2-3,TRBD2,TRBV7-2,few,CASSLHGTSGRNTQYF,TGTGCCAGCAGCTTACATGGGACTAGCGGGAGAAATACGCAGTATTTT
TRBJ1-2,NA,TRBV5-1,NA,CASSLVGGNYGYTF,TGCGCCAGCAGCTTGGTCGGGGGGAACTATGGCTACACCTTC
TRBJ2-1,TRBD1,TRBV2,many,CASRGLGGTGEQFF,TGTGCCAGCAGAGGGTTAGGGGGGACAGGGGAGCAGTTCTTC
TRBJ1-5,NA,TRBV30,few,CAWARDTNQPQHF,TGTGCCTGGGCCCGGGACACAAATCAGCCCCAGCATTTT
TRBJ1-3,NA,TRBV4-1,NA,CASSQRGTQLFNTIYF,TGCGCCAGCAGCCAACGTGGGACTCAATTGTTTAACACCATATATTTT
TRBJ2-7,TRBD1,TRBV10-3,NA,CAARGQGYEQYF,TGTGCCGCCCGGGGACAGGGCTACGAGCAGTACTTC
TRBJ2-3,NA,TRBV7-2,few,CASSRLPGAGGDTQYF,TGTGCCAGCAGCCGACTGCCGGGGGCCGGGGGAGATACGCAGTATTTT
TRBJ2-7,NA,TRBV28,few,CASSRPGYEQYF,TGTGCCAGCAGCCGTCCAGGGTACGAGCAGTACTTC
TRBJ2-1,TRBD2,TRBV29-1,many,CSATSGLNEQFF,TGCAGCGCGACTAGCGGCTTGAATGAGCAGTTCTTC
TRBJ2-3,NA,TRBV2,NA,CASSEYGGPRDTQYF,TGTGCCAGCAGTGAATACGGAGGGCCCCGAGATACGCAGTATTTT
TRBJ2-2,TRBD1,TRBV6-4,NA,CASSADLTGGKLFF,TGTGCCAGCAGTGCCGACCTAACAGGGGGGAAGCTGTTTTTT
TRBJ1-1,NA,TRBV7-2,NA,CASSTGVKMNTEAFF,TGTGCCAGCAGCACAGGAGTTAAAATGAACACTGAAGCTTTCTTT
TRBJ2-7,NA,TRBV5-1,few,CASRSELGTYEQYF,TGCGCCAGCAGATCGGAACTAGGAACCTACGAGCAGTACTTC
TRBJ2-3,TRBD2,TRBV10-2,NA,CASHGLVARADTQYF,TGCGCCAGCCACGGACTAGTTGCGCGCGCAGATACGCAGTATTTT
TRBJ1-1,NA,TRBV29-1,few,CSVGAGWGMGTEAFF,TGCAGCGTTGGGGCCGGTTGGGGGATGGGCACTGAAGCTTTCTTT
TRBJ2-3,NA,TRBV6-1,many,CASRTNGDTQYF,TGTGCCAGCAGAACGAACGGAGATACGCAGTATTTT
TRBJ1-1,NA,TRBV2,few,CASSLAQGRGAFF,TGTGCCAGCAGCTTAGCCCAGGGAAGAGGGGCTTTCTTT
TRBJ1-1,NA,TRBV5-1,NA,CASSPGLNTEAFF,TGCGCCAGCAGCCCAGGGTTGAACACTGAAGCTTTCTTT
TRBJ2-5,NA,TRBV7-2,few,CASSLKGRQETQYF,TGTGCCAGCAGCTTAAAGGGGCGGCAAGAGACCCAGTACTTC
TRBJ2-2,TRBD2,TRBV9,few,CASSVGVGLAGTGELFF,TGTGCCAGCAGCGTAGGAGTTGGGCTAGCGGGCACCGGGGAGCTGTTTTTT
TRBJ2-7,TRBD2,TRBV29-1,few,CSVEDDSGYEQYF,TGCAGCGTTGAAGATGATAGCGGGTACGAGCAGTACTTC
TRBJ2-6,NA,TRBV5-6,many,CASGRLSGANVLTF,TGTGCCAGCGGGAGGCTTAGTGGGGCCAACGTCCTGACTTTC
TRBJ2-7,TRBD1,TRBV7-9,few,CASSGRTGFVDEQYF,TGTGCCAGCAGCGGACGGACAGGGTTCGTGGACGAGCAGTACTTC